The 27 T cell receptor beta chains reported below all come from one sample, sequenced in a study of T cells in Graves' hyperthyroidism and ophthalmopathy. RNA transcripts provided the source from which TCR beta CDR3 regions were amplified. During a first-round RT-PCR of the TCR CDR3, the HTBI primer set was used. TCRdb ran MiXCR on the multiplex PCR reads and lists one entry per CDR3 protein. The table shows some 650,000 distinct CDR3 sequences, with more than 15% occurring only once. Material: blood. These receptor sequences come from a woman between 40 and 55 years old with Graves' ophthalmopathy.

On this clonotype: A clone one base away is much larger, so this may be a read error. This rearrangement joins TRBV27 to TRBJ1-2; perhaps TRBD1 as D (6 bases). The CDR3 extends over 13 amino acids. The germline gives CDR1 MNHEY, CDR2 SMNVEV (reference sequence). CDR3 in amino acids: CASSLDRLYGHTF. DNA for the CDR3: TGTGCCAGCAGTTTAGACAGGCTCTATGGCCACACCTTC.

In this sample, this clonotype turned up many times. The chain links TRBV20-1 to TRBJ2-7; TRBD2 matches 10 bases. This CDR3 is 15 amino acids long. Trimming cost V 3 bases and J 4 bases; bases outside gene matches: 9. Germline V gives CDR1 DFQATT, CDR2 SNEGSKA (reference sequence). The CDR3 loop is CSARGQREGLYEQYF. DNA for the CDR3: TGCAGTGCTAGGGGGCAGCGGGAGGGTTTGTACGAGCAGTACTTC.

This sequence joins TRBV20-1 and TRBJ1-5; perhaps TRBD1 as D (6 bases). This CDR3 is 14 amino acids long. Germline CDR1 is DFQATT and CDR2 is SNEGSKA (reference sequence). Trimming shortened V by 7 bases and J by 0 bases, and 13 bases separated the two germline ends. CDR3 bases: TGCAGTGTAGGGCAGGGGATTAGCAATCAGCCCCAGCATTTT. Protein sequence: CSVGQGISNQPQHF.

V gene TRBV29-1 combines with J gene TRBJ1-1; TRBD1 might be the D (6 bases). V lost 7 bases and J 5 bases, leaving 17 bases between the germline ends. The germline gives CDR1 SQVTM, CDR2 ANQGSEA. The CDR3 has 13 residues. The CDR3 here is CSGLQGSSTEAFF. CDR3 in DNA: TGCAGCGGTCTACAGGGTTCGAGTACTGAAGCTTTCTTT. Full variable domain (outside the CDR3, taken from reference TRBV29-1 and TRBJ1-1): SAVISQKPSRDICQRGTSLTIQCQVDSQVTMMFWYRQQPGQSLTLIATANQGSEATYESGFVIDKFPISRPNLTFSTLTVSNMSPEDSSIYLCSGLQGSSTEAFFGQGTRLTVV.

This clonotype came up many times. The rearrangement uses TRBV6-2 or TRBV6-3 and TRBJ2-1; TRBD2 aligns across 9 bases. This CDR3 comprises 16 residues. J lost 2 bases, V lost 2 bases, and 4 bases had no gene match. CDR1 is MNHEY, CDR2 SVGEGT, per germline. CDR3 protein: CASSYTLAGPYNEQFF. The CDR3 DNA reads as TGTGCCAGCAGTTACACTCTAGCGGGGCCCTACAATGAGCAGTTCTTC.

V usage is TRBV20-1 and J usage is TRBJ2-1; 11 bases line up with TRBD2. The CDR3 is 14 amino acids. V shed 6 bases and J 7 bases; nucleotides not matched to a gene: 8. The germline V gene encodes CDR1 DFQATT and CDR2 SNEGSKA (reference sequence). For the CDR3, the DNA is TGCAGTGCGACACTAGCGGGGGTTTATAATGAGCAGTTCTTC. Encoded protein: CSATLAGVYNEQFF.

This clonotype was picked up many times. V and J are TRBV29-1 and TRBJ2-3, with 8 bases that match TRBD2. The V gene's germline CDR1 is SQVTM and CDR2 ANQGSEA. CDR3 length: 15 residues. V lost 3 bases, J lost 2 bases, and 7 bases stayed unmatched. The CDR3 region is CSVEDGRGNTDTQYF. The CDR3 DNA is TGCAGCGTTGAGGACGGGAGGGGGAACACAGATACGCAGTATTTT.

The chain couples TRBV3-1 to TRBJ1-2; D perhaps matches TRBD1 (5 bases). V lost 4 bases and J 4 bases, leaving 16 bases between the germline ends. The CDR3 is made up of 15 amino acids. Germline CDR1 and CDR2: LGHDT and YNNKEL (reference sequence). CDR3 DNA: TGTGCCAGCAGCCCCAAGGGGAAGGGACTCTATGGCTACACCTTC. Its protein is CASSPKGKGLYGYTF.

The CDR3 is CASSFSSGRAIGGELFF. CDR3 in DNA: TGCGCCAGCAGCTTCTCTAGCGGGAGGGCCATTGGCGGGGAGCTGTTTTTT. The V gene is TRBV5-1, the J gene TRBJ2-2; 12 bases agree with TRBD2. Germline CDR1 SGHRS, CDR2 YFSETQ. V was clipped by 2 bases and J by 7 bases; unmatched bases: 9. The CDR3 runs to 17 residues.

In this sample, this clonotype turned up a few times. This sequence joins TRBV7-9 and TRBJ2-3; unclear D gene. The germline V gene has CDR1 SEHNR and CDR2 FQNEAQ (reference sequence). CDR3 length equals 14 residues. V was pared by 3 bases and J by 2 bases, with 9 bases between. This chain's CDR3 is CASSFLGFTDTQYF. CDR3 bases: TGTGCCAGCAGCTTTCTCGGGTTCACAGATACGCAGTATTTT.

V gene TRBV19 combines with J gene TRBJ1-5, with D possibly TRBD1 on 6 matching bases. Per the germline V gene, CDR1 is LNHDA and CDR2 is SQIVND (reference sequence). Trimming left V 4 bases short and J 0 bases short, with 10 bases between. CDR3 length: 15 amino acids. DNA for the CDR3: TGTGCCAGTAGTACGGGACATTATAGCAATCAGCCCCAGCATTTT. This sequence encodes CASSTGHYSNQPQHF.

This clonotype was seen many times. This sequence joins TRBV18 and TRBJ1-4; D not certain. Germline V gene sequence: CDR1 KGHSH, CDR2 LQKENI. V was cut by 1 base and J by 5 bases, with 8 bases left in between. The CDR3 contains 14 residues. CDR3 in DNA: TGTGCCAGCTCACCACGAGGTAGAAATGAAAAACTGTTTTTT. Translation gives CASSPRGRNEKLFF.

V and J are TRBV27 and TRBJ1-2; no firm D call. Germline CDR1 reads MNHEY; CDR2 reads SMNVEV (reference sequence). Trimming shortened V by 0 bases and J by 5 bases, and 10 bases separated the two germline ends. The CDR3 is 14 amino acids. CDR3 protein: CASSLSIGWYGYTF. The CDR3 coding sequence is TGTGCCAGCAGTTTATCGATCGGCTGGTATGGCTACACCTTC.

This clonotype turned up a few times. CDR3 residues: CSARDLGSMNQPQHF. The DNA of the CDR3 is TGCAGTGCTAGAGATCTTGGCAGCATGAATCAGCCCCAGCATTTT. The chain carries TRBV20-1 and TRBJ1-5; D call uncertain. Per germline, CDR1 DFQATT and CDR2 SNEGSKA (reference sequence). Deletions cut 0 bases from V and 4 bases from J, with 13 bases between. This CDR3 comprises 15 residues.

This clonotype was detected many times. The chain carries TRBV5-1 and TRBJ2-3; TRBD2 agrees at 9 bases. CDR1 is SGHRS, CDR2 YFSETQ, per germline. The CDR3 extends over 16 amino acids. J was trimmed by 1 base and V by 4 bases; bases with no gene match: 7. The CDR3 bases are TGCGCCAGCAGCAATATAGCGGGAGCCCGCACAGATACGCAGTATTTT. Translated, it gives CASSNIAGARTDTQYF.

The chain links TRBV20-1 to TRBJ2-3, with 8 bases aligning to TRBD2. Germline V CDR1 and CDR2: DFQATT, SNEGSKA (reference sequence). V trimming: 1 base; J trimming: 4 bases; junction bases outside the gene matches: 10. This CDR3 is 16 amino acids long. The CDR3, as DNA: TGCAGTGCTAGAGGGGGCCAGCGGGGGCTCTCAGATACGCAGTATTTT. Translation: CSARGGQRGLSDTQYF.

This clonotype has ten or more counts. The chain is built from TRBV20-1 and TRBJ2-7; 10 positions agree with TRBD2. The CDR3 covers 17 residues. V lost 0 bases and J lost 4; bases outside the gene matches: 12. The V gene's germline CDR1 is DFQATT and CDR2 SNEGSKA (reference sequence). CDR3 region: CSARDSGLAGVIYEQYF. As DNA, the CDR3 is TGCAGTGCTAGAGATAGTGGCCTAGCGGGAGTAATTTACGAGCAGTACTTC.

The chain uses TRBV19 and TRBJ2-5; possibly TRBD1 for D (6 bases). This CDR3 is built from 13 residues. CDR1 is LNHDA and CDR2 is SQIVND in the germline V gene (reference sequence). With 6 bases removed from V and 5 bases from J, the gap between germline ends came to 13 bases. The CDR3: CASRSKGVETQYF. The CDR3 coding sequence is TGTGCCAGTAGATCTAAGGGGGTTGAGACCCAGTACTTC.

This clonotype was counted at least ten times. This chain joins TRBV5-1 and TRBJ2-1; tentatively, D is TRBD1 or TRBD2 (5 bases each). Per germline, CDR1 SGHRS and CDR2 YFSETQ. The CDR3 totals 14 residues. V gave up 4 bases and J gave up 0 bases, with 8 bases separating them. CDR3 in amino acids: CASSGGHSYNEQFF. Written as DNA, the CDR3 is TGCGCCAGCAGCGGGGGTCACTCCTACAATGAGCAGTTCTTC.

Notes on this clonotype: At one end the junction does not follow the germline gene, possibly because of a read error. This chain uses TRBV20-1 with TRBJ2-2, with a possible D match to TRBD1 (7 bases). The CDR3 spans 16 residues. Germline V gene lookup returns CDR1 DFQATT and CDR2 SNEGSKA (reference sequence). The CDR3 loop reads CSARDRERGRTGELVF. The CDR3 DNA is TGCAGTGCTAGAGACCGGGAGAGGGGGCGCACCGGGGAGCTGGTTTTT.

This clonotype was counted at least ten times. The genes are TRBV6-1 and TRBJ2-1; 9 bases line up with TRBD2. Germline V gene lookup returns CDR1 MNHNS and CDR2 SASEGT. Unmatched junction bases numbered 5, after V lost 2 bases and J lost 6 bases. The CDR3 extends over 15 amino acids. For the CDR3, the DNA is TGTGCCAGCAGTGAATCCAGCGGGGGGTCCAATGAGCAGTTCTTC. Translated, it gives CASSESSGGSNEQFF.

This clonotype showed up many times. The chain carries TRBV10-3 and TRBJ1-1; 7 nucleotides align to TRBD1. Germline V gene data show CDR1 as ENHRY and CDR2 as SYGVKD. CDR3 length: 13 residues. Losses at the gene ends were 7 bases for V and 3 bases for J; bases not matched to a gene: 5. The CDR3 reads CAIKQGRDTEAFF. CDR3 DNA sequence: TGTGCCATCAAACAGGGGAGGGACACTGAAGCTTTCTTT.

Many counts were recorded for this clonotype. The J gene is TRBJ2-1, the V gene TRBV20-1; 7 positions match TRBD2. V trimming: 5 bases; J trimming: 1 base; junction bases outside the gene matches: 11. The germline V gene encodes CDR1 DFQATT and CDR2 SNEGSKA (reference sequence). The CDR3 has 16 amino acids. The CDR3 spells CSAAFSAGPSYNEQFF. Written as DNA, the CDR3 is TGCAGTGCTGCTTTCTCAGCGGGACCTTCCTACAATGAGCAGTTCTTC.

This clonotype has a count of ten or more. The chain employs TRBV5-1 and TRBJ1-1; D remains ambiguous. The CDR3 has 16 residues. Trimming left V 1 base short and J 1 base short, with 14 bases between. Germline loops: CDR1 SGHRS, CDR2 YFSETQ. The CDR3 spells CASSLSTAVGNTEAFF. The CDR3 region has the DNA TGCGCCAGCAGCTTGTCGACGGCCGTTGGGAACACTGAAGCTTTCTTT.

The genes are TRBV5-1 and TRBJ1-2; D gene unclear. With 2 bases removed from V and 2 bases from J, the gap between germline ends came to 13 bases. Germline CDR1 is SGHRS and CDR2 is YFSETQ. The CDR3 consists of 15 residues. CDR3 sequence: CASSFPGRPNYGYTF. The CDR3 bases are TGCGCCAGCAGCTTCCCCGGACGGCCGAACTATGGCTACACCTTC.

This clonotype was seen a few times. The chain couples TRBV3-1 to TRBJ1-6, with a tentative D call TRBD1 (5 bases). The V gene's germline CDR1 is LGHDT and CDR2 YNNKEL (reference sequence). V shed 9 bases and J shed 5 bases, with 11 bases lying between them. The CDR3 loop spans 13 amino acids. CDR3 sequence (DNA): TGTGCCAGTAACCAGGGTAATAATTCACCCCTCCACTTT. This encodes CASNQGNNSPLHF.

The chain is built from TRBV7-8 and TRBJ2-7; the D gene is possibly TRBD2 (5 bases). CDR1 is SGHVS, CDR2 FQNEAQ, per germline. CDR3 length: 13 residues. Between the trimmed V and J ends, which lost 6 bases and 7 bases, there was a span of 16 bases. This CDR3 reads CASSPLRTGEQYF. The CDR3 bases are TGTGCCAGCAGTCCACTTAGAACGGGGGAGCAGTACTTC.